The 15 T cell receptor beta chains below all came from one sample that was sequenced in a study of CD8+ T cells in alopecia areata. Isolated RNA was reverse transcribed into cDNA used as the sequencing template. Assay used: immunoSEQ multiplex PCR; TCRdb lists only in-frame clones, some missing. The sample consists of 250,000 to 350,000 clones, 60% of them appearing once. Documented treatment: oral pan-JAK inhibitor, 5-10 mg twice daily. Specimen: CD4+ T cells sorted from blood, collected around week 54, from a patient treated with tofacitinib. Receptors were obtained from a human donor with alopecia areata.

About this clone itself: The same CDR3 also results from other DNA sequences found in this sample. The CDR3 DNA reads TGCAGCGTGGAGCCGACCGCGGGGGGGGAAGACAATGAGCAGTTCTTC. Translated, it gives CSVEPTAGGEDNEQFF. The chain uses TRBV29-1 and TRBJ2-1, with 9 bases lining up with TRBD2. With 6 bases clipped from V and 5 bases from J, the junction kept 14 bases outside the gene matches. Germline assignment: CDR1 SQVTM and CDR2 ANQGSEA. This CDR3 comprises 16 residues.

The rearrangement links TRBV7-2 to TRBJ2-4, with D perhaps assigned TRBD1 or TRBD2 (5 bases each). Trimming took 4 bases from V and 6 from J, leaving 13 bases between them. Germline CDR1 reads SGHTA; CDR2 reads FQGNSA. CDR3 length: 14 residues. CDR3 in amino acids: CASSSDTGRNIQYF. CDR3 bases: TGTGCCAGCAGCTCCGACACGGGACGAAACATTCAGTACTTC.

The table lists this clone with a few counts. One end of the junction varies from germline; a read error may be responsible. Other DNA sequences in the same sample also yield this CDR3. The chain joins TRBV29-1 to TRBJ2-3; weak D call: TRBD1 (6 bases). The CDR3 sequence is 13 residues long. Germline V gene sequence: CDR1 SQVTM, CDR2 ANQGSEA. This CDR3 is CSVEGTSTDTQYF. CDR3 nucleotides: TGCAGCGTCGAAGGGACAAGCACAGATACGCAGTATTTT.

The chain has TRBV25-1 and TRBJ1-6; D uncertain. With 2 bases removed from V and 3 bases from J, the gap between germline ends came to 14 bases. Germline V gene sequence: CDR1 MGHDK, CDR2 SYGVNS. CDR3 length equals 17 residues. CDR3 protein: CASSEGGWLNYNSPLHF. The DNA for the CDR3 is TGTGCCAGCAGTGAAGGAGGGTGGCTAAACTATAATTCACCCCTCCACTTT.

Here the CDR3 reads CASSKGQGEVTEAFF. CDR3 DNA sequence: TGTGCCAGCAGCAAGGGACAGGGAGAGGTCACTGAAGCTTTCTTT. V usage is TRBV5-4 and J usage is TRBJ1-1; 9 bases are shared with TRBD1. V dropped 4 bases and J dropped 4; count of bases not matched to a gene: 8. In germline, CDR1 is SGHNT, CDR2 YYREEE (reference sequence). The CDR3 contains 15 residues.

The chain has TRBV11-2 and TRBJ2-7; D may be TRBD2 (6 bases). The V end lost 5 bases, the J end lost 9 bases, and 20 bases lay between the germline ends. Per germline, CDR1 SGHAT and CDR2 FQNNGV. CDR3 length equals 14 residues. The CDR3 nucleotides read TGTGCCAGCAGCATTAACTCGGGACTCCACGGGCAGTACTTC. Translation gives CASSINSGLHGQYF.

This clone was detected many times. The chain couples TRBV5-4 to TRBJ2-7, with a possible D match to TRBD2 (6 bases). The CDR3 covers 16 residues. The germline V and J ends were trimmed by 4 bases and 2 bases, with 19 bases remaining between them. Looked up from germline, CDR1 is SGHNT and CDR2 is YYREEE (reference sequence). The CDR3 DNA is TGTGCCAGCAGCCTTGGGGCGGGGCTAAAGGCCTACGAGCAGTACTTC. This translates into CASSLGAGLKAYEQYF.

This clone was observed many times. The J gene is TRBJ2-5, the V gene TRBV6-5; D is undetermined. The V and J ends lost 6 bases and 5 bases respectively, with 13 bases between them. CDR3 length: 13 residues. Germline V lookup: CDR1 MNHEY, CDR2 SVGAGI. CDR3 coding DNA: TGTGCCAGCAGCATCGGGTGGGCGGAGACCCAGTACTTC. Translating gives CASSIGWAETQYF.

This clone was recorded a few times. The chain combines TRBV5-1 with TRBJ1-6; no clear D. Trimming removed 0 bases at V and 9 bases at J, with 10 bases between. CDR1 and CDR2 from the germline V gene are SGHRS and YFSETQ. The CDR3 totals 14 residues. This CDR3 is CASSLAVIGSPLHF. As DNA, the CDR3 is TGCGCCAGCAGCTTGGCGGTTATCGGTTCACCCCTCCACTTT. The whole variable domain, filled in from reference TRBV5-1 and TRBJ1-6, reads KAGVTQTPRYLIKTRGQQVTLSCSPISGHRSVSWYQQTPGQGLQFLFEYFSETQRNKGNFPGRFSGRQFSNSRSEMNVSTLELGDSALYLCASSLAVIGSPLHFGNGTRLTVT.

CDR3 coding DNA: TGTGCCATCAGTGATCTGGGAGGCTACACCTTC. Encoded protein: CAISDLGGYTF. V usage is TRBV10-3 and J usage is TRBJ1-2, with no clear D. CDR3 size: 11 residues. Trimming cost V 3 bases and J 8 bases, with 7 bases left between them. Germline V gene data show CDR1 as ENHRY and CDR2 as SYGVKD.

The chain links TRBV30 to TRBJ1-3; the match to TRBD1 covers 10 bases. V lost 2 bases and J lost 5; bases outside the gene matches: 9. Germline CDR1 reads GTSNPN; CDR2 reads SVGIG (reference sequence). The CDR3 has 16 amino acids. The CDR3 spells CAWSIRDRGLRNTIYF. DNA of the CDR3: TGTGCCTGGAGTATACGGGACAGGGGATTAAGAAACACCATATATTTT.

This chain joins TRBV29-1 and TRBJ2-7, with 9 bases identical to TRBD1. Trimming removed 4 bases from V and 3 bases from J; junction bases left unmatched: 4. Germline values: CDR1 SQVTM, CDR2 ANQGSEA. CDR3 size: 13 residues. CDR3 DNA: TGCAGCGTTGTACAGGGGGCTTTCTACGAGCAGTACTTC. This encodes CSVVQGAFYEQYF.

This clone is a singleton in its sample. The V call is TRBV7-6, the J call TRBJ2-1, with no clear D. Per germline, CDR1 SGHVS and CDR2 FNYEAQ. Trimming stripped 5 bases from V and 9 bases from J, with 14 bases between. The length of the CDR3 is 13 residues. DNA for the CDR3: TGTGCCAGCAGCCCCGCACCGGGCGGTGAGCAGTTCTTC. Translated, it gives CASSPAPGGEQFF.

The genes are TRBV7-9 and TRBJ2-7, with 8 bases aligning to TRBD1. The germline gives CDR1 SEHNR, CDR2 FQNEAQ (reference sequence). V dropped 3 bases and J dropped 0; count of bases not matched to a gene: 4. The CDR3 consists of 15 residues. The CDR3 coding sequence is TGTGCCAGCAGCTTCTATGGACAGGGCTCCTACGAGCAGTACTTC. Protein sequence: CASSFYGQGSYEQYF.

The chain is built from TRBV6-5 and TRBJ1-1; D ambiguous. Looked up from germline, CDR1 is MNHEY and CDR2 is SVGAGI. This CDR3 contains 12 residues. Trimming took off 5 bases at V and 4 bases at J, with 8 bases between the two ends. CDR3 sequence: CASSNAFTEAFF. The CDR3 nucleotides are TGTGCCAGCAGTAACGCGTTCACTGAAGCTTTCTTT.